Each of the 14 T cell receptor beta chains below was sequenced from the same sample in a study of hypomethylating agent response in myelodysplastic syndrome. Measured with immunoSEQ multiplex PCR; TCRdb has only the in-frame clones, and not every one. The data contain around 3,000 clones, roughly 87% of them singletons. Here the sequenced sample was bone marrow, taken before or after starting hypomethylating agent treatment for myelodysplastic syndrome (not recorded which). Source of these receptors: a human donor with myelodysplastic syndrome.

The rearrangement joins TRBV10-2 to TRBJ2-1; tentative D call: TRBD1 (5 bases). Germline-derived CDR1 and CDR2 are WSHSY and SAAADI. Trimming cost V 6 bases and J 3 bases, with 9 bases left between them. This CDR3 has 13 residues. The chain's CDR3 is CASRLDIYNEQFF. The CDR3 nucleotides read TGCGCCAGCAGACTGGACATCTACAATGAGCAGTTCTTC.

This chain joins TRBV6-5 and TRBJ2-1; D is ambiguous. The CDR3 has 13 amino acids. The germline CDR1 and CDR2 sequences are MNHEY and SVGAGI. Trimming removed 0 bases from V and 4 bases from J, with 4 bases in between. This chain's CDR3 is CASSYSEYNEQFF. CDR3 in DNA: TGTGCCAGCAGTTACTCCGAGTACAATGAGCAGTTCTTC.

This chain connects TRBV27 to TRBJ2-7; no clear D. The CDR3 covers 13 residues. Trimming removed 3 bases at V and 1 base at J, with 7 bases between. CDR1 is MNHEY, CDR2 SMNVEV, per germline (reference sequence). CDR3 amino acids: CASSFMGSYEQYF. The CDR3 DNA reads TGTGCCAGCAGTTTCATGGGTTCCTACGAGCAGTACTTC.

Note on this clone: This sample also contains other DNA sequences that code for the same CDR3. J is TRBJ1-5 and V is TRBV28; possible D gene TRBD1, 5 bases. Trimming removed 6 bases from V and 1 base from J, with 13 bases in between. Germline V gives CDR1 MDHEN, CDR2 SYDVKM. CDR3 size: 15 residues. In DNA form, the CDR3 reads TGTGCCAGCAGCTCAACGGGGGGGAGCAATCAGCCCCAGCATTTT. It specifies CASSSTGGSNQPQHF.

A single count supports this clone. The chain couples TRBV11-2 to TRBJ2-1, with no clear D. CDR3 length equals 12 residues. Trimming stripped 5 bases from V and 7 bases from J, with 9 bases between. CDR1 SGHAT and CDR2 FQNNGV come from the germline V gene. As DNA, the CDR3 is TGTGCCAGCAGCCCCATAGGAAATGAGCAGTTCTTC. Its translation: CASSPIGNEQFF.

CDR3 bases: TGTGCCAGCAGCCAATTCAGGGACTATGGCTACACCTTC. Its protein product is CASSQFRDYGYTF. The chain links TRBV14 to TRBJ1-2; tentatively, D is TRBD1 (5 bases). The CDR3 contains 13 residues. The germline gives CDR1 SGHDN, CDR2 FVKESK. Trimming took off 2 bases at V and 3 bases at J, with 7 bases between the two ends.

This CDR3 reads CASSLVGLVSDTQYF. CDR3 bases: TGCGCCAGCAGCTTGGTTGGACTAGTGTCAGATACGCAGTATTTT. The chain carries TRBV5-1 and TRBJ2-3, with 7 bases matching TRBD2. J lost 4 bases, V lost 0 bases, and 5 bases had no gene match. The CDR3 has 15 residues. From germline, CDR1 is SGHRS and CDR2 YFSETQ.

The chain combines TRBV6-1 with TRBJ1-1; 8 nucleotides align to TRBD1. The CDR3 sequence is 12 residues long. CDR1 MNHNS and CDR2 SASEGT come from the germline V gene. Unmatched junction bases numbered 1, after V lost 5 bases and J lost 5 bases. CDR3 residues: CASSRTGTEAFF. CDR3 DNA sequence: TGTGCCAGCAGTCGGACAGGGACTGAAGCTTTCTTT.

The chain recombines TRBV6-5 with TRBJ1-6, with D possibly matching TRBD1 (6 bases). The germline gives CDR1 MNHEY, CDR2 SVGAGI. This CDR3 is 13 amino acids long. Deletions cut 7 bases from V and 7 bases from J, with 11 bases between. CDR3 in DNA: TGTGCCAGCACCTCGGGGGGCAATTCACCCCTCCACTTT. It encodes CASTSGGNSPLHF.

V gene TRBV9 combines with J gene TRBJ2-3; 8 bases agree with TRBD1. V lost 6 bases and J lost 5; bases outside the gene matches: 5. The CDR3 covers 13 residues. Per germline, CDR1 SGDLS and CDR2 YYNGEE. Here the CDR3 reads CASTEQGGDTQYF. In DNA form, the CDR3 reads TGTGCCAGCACTGAACAGGGGGGAGATACGCAGTATTTT. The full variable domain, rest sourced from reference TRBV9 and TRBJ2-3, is DSGVTQTPKHLITATGQRVTLRCSPRSGDLSVYWYQQSLDQGLQFLIQYYNGEERAKGNILERFSAQQFPDLHSELNLSSLELGDSALYFCASTEQGGDTQYFGPGTRLTVL.

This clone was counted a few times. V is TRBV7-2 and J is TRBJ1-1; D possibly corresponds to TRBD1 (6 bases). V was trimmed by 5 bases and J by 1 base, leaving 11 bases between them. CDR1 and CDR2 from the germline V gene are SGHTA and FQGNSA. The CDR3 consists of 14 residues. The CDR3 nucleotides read TGTGCCAGCAGCCAACAGGGAGAGAACACTGAAGCTTTCTTT. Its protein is CASSQQGENTEAFF. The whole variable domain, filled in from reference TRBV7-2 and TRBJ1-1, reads GAGVSQSPSNKVTEKGKDVELRCDPISGHTALYWYRQSLGQGLEFLIYFQGNSAPDKSGLPSDRFSAERTGGSVSTLTIQRTQQEDSAVYLCASSQQGENTEAFFGQGTRLTVV.

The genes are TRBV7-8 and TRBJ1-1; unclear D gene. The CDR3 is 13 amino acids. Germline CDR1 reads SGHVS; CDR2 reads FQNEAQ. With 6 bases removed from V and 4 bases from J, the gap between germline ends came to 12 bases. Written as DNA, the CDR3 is TGTGCCAGCAGAAAGCCGACCAGCACTGAAGCTTTCTTT. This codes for CASRKPTSTEAFF. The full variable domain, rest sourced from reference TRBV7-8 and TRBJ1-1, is GAGVSQSPRYKVAKRGQDVALRCDPISGHVSLFWYQQALGQGPEFLTYFQNEAQLDKSGLPSDRFFAERPEGSVSTLKIQRTQQEDSAVYLCASRKPTSTEAFFGQGTRLTVV.

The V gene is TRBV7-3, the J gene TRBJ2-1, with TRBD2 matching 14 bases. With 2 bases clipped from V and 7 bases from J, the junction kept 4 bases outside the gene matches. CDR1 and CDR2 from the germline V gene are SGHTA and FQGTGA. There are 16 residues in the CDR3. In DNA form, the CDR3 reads TGTGCCAGCAGCTTATGGACTAGCGGGGGGATAAATGAGCAGTTCTTC. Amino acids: CASSLWTSGGINEQFF.

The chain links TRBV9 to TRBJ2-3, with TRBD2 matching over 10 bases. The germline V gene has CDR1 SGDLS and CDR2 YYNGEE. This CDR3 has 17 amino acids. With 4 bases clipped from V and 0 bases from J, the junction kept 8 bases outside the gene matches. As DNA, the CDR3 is TGTGCCAGCAGCCCCGAGGGACTAGCGACTAGCACAGATACGCAGTATTTT. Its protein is CASSPEGLATSTDTQYF.